The entry below describes one TCR beta chain. The data were obtained in a study of blood T cell repertoires in COVID-19. Across the whole study: The samples span acute and convalescent COVID-19 from the United States, Italy and Spain. Sample material is recorded as cDNA or gDNA derived from T cells, B-cell-depleted T cells, or PBMCs.

Germline assignment: CDR1 LNHDA and CDR2 SQIVND (reference sequence). The CDR3 extends over 13 amino acids. V lost 0 bases and J lost 7, with 6 bases in between. Per the original methods: How many nucleated cells were present was estimated from reference gene primer amplification. Produced via immunoSEQ multiplex PCR; TCRdb's table is partial and in-frame only. V and J calls and clone size are given by that table; D and trimming were obtained from the DNA. The table has 97,000 or so clones, approximately 82% seen once; the top ten hold approximately 9.9%. This receptor was obtained from a man aged 55-75 years with active or convalescent COVID-19. V usage is TRBV19 and J usage is TRBJ2-2; D not resolved. The sequencing sample was made of peripheral blood. CDR3 DNA sequence: TGTGCCAGTAGTATAGATCTAGACGGGGAGCTGTTTTTT. Its translation is CASSIDLDGELFF.